The 3 T cell receptor beta chains in this list originate from one sample, sequenced in a study of PD-1 blockade in classical Hodgkin lymphoma. Noted time point: cycle 4 day 1 (C4D1), after about 6 weeks of nivolumab. Each patient relapsed following autologous stem cell transplantation, and prior brentuximab vedotin exposure differed. The repertoire was sequenced with immunoSEQ multiplex PCR; TCRdb's copy has only in-frame clones and lacks some. The sample yields 15,000 to 20,000 clones, roughly 85% seen once. The specimen comprised peripheral blood mononuclear cells (PBMCs), sampled before the fourth cycle of nivolumab. The receptor source for this set is a human donor with classical Hodgkin lymphoma.

This chain joins TRBV5-6 and TRBJ1-1; D unclear. V was shortened by 0 bases and J by 1 base, with 13 bases between the two germline ends. Germline V gene lookup returns CDR1 SGHDT and CDR2 YYEEEE. This CDR3 has 16 amino acids. DNA of the CDR3: TGTGCCAGCAGCTTGGGGATGGCAGCGAAGAACACTGAAGCTTTCTTT. Protein: CASSLGMAAKNTEAFF.

The V call is TRBV6-1, the J call TRBJ1-1; D unresolved. Trimming shortened V by 9 bases and J by 8 bases, and 19 bases separated the two germline ends. The CDR3 covers 13 residues. Germline lookup yields CDR1 MNHNS and CDR2 SASEGT. The CDR3 nucleotides read TGTGCCAGTCGAGGGAACCCGTCTACGGAAGCTTTCTTT. It specifies CASRGNPSTEAFF.

This sequence joins TRBV6-6 and TRBJ2-2, with 9 nucleotides matching TRBD2. CDR3 length: 15 amino acids. Germline V lookup: CDR1 MNHNY, CDR2 SVGAGI (reference sequence). The V segment lost 6 bases and the J segment 2 bases; nucleotides outside the gene matches: 4. The CDR3 DNA is TGTGCCAGCAGCTCCGGGACTAGCAACACCGGGGAGCTGTTTTTT. This codes for CASSSGTSNTGELFF.